Shown below are 20 T cell receptor beta chains from a single sample sequenced in a study of blood T cell repertoires in COVID-19. Sequencing was performed with immunoSEQ multiplex PCR; in TCRdb, only in-frame clones are kept and a portion is missing. In the table there are fewer than 50,000 clones, 90% of which are singletons. Material for sequencing was peripheral blood. These TCRs come from a man between 60 and 70 years old with active or convalescent COVID-19.

V is TRBV28 and J is TRBJ2-1; no clear D. The CDR3 is 17 amino acids. Germline CDR1 and CDR2: MDHEN and SYDVKM. V was clipped by 7 bases and J by 0 bases, with 19 bases between them. The CDR3 protein is CASTPRWAIFSYNEQFF. For the CDR3, the DNA is TGTGCCAGCACCCCCCGATGGGCAATTTTCTCCTACAATGAGCAGTTCTTC.

V usage is TRBV28 and J usage is TRBJ2-1; 9 bases are a match to TRBD2. From germline, CDR1 is MDHEN and CDR2 SYDVKM. V was pared by 5 bases and J by 4 bases, with 6 bases of the junction left unmatched. There are 15 residues in the CDR3. CDR3 amino acids: CASSTQTSGYNEQFF. The CDR3 DNA reads as TGTGCCAGCAGTACACAGACTAGCGGTTACAATGAGCAGTTCTTC.

The chain has TRBV6-6 and TRBJ2-7; 9 nucleotides agree with TRBD2. The CDR3 spans 14 residues. CDR1 MNHNY and CDR2 SVGAGI come from the germline V gene (reference sequence). V gave up 5 bases and J gave up 2 bases; unmatched junction bases: 4. CDR3 region: CASSETSGPYEQYF. The CDR3 DNA reads as TGTGCCAGCAGTGAGACTAGCGGCCCCTACGAGCAGTACTTC.

This clone was picked up a small number of times. The chain carries TRBV10-1 and TRBJ2-7; 7 nucleotides match TRBD1. The CDR3 consists of 14 residues. V lost 2 bases, J lost 4 bases, and 5 bases stayed unmatched. CDR1 is WNHNN, CDR2 SYGVQD, per germline (reference sequence). This CDR3 is CASSERGQIYEQYF. The CDR3 DNA reads TGCGCCAGCAGTGAGAGGGGACAGATTTACGAGCAGTACTTC.

The rearrangement joins TRBV9 to TRBJ2-1, with D possibly matching TRBD2 (6 bases). V gave up 0 bases and J gave up 6 bases, with 13 bases separating them. Germline V gives CDR1 SGDLS, CDR2 YYNGEE. The CDR3 has 15 residues. CDR3 in amino acids: CASSVAGAPTNEQFF. DNA of the CDR3: TGTGCCAGCAGCGTAGCGGGAGCGCCCACCAATGAGCAGTTCTTC. The entire variable domain, with the rest obtained from reference TRBV9 and TRBJ2-1, is as follows: DSGVTQTPKHLITATGQRVTLRCSPRSGDLSVYWYQQSLDQGLQFLIQYYNGEERAKGNILERFSAQQFPDLHSELNLSSLELGDSALYFCASSVAGAPTNEQFFGPGTRLTVL.

The rearrangement joins TRBV19 to TRBJ1-2; possible D gene TRBD1, 5 bases. CDR1 is LNHDA, CDR2 SQIVND, per germline (reference sequence). The CDR3 is 14 amino acids. Trimming shortened V by 3 bases and J by 3 bases, and 11 bases separated the two germline ends. Here the CDR3 reads CASSISQGHYGYTF. CDR3 DNA sequence: TGTGCCAGTAGTATTAGCCAGGGTCACTATGGCTACACCTTC.

This clone was observed once. The chain employs TRBV28 and TRBJ2-1; possible D gene TRBD2, 5 bases. The V gene's germline CDR1 is MDHEN and CDR2 SYDVKM. The length of the CDR3 is 15 residues. Trimming took 4 bases from V and 3 from J, leaving 13 bases between them. The CDR3 DNA is TGTGCCAGCAGTTCTACTAGTACGAACTACAATGAGCAGTTCTTC. Residues: CASSSTSTNYNEQFF.

This rearrangement joins TRBV5-4 to TRBJ1-1, with no clear D. V dropped 5 bases and J dropped 2 bases, with 10 bases sitting between them. CDR1 is SGHNT, CDR2 YYREEE, per germline (reference sequence). This CDR3 has 13 amino acids. The CDR3 DNA reads TGTGCCAGCAGTCGTCAGGAAAACACTGAAGCTTTCTTT. The encoded protein is CASSRQENTEAFF.

The chain couples TRBV19 to TRBJ2-3, with TRBD2 matching over 7 bases. Germline V gene sequence: CDR1 LNHDA, CDR2 SQIVND (reference sequence). J lost 3 bases, V lost 4 bases, and 13 bases had no gene match. The CDR3 extends over 17 amino acids. The CDR3 region is CASSSGGSLIGTDTQYF. Written as DNA, the CDR3 is TGTGCCAGTAGTAGTGGCGGGAGTCTAATTGGGACAGATACGCAGTATTTT.

The chain is built from TRBV7-2 and TRBJ1-2; a possible D gene is TRBD1 (5 bases). The germline V and J ends were trimmed by 4 bases and 7 bases, with 10 bases remaining between them. The CDR3 consists of 12 residues. Germline-derived CDR1 and CDR2 are SGHTA and FQGNSA. Written as DNA, the CDR3 is TGTGCCAGCAGCTACGCCGGGGGTGGCTACACCTTC. It specifies CASSYAGGGYTF.

This chain uses TRBV28 with TRBJ2-6; 9 nucleotides agree with TRBD1. The V segment lost 5 bases and the J segment 0 bases; nucleotides outside the gene matches: 2. The germline gives CDR1 MDHEN, CDR2 SYDVKM. There are 16 residues in the CDR3. This CDR3 reads CASSTQGASGANVLTF. The DNA of the CDR3 is TGTGCCAGCAGTACACAGGGGGCCTCTGGGGCCAACGTCCTGACTTTC.

V is TRBV5-4 and J is TRBJ2-7, with TRBD2 as a possible D gene (6 bases). Germline assignment: CDR1 SGHNT and CDR2 YYREEE (reference sequence). CDR3 length: 16 amino acids. Trimming stripped 0 bases from V and 5 bases from J, with 18 bases between. The CDR3 is CASSLGLGEDSDEQYF. CDR3 DNA sequence: TGTGCCAGCAGCTTGGGTTTGGGGGAGGATAGCGACGAGCAGTACTTC.

The chain joins TRBV7-9 to TRBJ2-3; D gene uncertain. The CDR3 sequence is 12 residues long. Trimming took off 7 bases at V and 3 bases at J, with 8 bases between the two ends. Germline loops: CDR1 SEHNR, CDR2 FQNEAQ (reference sequence). As DNA, the CDR3 is TGTGCCAGCACCGCGGCGACAGATACGCAGTATTTT. It encodes CASTAATDTQYF.

The V call is TRBV3-1 (or the pseudogene TRBV3-2), the J call TRBJ1-6; D might be TRBD1 (5 bases). In germline, CDR1 is LGHDT, CDR2 YNNKEL (reference sequence). The CDR3 runs to 14 residues. V shed 2 bases and J shed 11 bases, with 13 bases lying between them. The CDR3 loop is CASSQPGGGTPLHF. The CDR3 DNA is TGTGCCAGCAGCCAACCGGGGGGGGGAACACCCCTCCACTTT.

A few counts support this clone. V gene TRBV24-1 combines with J gene TRBJ2-5, with 9 bases aligning to TRBD2. The germline V gene has CDR1 KGHDR and CDR2 SFDVKD. With V trimmed by 10 bases and J by 1 base, 9 bases remained unmatched. This CDR3 contains 15 residues. CDR3 in amino acids: CATAGAGGLQETQYF. The CDR3 DNA sequence: TGTGCCACGGCGGGAGCGGGGGGACTCCAAGAGACCCAGTACTTC.

This chain uses TRBV24-1 with TRBJ2-5; TRBD2 is a possible D gene (6 bases). The CDR3 spans 16 residues. CDR1 KGHDR and CDR2 SFDVKD come from the germline V gene. The V end was cut by 0 bases, the J end by 4 bases, with 14 bases between. The CDR3 bases are TGTGCCACCAGTGATTTGTCCGGGGGTCGAGTAGAGACCCAGTACTTC. Its translation: CATSDLSGGRVETQYF.

This clone was picked up one time. This chain connects TRBV11-2 to TRBJ2-7, with D maybe TRBD1 (6 bases). The CDR3 spans 15 residues. V lost 5 bases, J lost 7 bases, and 21 bases lay in between. Germline CDR1 SGHAT, CDR2 FQNNGV. The CDR3 DNA reads as TGTGCCAGCAGCCACCCGAGGGACACCCACGTGGAGCAGTACTTC. Translation: CASSHPRDTHVEQYF.

CDR3 bases: TGCGCCAGCAGCCCGGGACTGTCGGCGGGTGGCTACACCTTC. Its protein is CASSPGLSAGGYTF. The chain is built from TRBV5-1 and TRBJ1-2, with D tentatively TRBD1 (5 bases). V was pared by 4 bases and J by 7 bases, with 17 bases between. Germline assignment: CDR1 SGHRS and CDR2 YFSETQ. The CDR3 runs to 14 residues.

V usage is TRBV19 and J usage is TRBJ1-2, with 7 bases that match TRBD1. Germline V gene lookup returns CDR1 LNHDA and CDR2 SQIVND (reference sequence). The CDR3 is 14 residues long. V was pared by 3 bases and J by 2 bases, with 3 bases of the junction left unmatched. CDR3 residues: CASSMGRGNYGYTF. The CDR3 nucleotides are TGTGCCAGTAGTATGGGCAGGGGGAACTATGGCTACACCTTC. Full variable domain (remainder filled in from reference TRBV19 and TRBJ1-2): DGGITQSPKYLFRKEGQNVTLSCEQNLNHDAMYWYRQDPGQGLRLIYYSQIVNDFQKGDIAEGYSVSREKKESFPLTVTSAQKNPTAFYLCASSMGRGNYGYTFGSGTRLTVV.

This chain connects TRBV2 to TRBJ1-2; D uncertain. The CDR3 sequence is 14 residues long. V was trimmed by 6 bases and J by 7 bases, leaving 18 bases between them. CDR1 and CDR2 (germline): SNHLY, FYNNEI. Written as DNA, the CDR3 is TGTGCCAGCAGGACCCCGGGGTGGTTCGCTGGCTACACCTTC. Its protein product is CASRTPGWFAGYTF. The full variable domain, in which reference TRBV2 and TRBJ1-2 provide the parts outside the CDR3, is EPEVTQTPSHQVTQMGQEVILRCVPISNHLYFYWYRQILGQKVEFLVSFYNNEISEKSEIFDDQFSVERPDGSNFTLKIRSTKLEDSAMYFCASRTPGWFAGYTFGSGTRLTVV.